The clone carrying this T cell receptor (beta chain) appeared many times. The antigen is not known. The data derive from a study of CD8 T cells in ankylosing spondylitis. General study points: There was a TCR beta motif, made of eight highly homologous variants, that appeared characteristic of ankylosing spondylitis blood. Significant enrichment of disease-linked clones was reportedly seen in matched ankylosing spondylitis synovial fluid.

The germline CDR1 and CDR2 sequences are MNHNY and SVGAGI (reference sequence). The germline V and J ends were trimmed by 8 bases and 3 bases, with 10 bases remaining between them. This CDR3 is built from 12 residues. Libraries for TCR beta were made by quantitative 5'-RACE with molecular barcodes. TCRdb passed the 5' RACE reads through MiXCR, listing each CDR3 protein once. The table records about 300,000 distinct CDR3 sequences, roughly 12% of them present only once. The rearrangement joins TRBV6-6 to TRBJ1-2; weak D call: TRBD1 (5 bases). The sequenced material came from blood, either unsorted or a sorted T cell fraction (not recorded which). This sequence originates from a female donor with ankylosing spondylitis or in good health (not recorded which). The CDR3 coding sequence is TGTGCCAGCGGGGGGGTTGACTATGGCTACACCTTC. This codes for CASGGVDYGYTF.